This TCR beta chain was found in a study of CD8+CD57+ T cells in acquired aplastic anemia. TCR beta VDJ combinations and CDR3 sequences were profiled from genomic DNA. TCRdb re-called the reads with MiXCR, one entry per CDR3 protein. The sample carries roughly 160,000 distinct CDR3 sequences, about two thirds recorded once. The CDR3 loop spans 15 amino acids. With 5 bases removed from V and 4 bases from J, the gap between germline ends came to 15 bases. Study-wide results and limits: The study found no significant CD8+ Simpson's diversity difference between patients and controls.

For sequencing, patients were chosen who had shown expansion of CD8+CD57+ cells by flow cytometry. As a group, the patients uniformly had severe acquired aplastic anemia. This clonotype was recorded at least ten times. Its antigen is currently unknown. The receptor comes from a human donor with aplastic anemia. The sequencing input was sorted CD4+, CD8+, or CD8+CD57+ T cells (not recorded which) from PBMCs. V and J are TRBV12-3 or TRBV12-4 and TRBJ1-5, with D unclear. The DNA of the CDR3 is TGTGCCAGCAGTCCCCATGGACGGAAAAATCAGCCCCAGCATTTT. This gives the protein CASSPHGRKNQPQHF.